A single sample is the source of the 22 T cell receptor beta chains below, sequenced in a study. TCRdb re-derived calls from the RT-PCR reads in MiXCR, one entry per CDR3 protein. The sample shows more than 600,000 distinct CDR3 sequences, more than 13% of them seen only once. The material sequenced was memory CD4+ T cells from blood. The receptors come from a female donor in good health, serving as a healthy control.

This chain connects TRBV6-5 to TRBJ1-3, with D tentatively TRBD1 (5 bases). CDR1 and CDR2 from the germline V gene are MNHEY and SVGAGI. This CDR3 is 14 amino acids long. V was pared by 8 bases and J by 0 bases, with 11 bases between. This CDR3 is CASLSGGSGNTIYF. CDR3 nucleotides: TGTGCCAGCCTTTCGGGGGGCTCTGGAAACACCATATATTTT.

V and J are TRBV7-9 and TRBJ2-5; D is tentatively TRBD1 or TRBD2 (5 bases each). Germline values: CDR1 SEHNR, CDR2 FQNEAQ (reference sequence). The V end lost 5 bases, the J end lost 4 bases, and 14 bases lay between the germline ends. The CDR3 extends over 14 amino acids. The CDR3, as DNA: TGTGCCAGCAGCCAGCAAGATGGGGGAGAGACCCAGTACTTC. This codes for CASSQQDGGETQYF.

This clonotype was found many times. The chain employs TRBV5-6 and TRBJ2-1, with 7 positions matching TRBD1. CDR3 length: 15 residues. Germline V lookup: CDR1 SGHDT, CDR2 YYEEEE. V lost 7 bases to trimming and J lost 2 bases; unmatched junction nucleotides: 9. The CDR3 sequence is CASAKGQITYNEQFF. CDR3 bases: TGTGCCAGCGCCAAGGGACAGATCACCTACAATGAGCAGTTCTTC.

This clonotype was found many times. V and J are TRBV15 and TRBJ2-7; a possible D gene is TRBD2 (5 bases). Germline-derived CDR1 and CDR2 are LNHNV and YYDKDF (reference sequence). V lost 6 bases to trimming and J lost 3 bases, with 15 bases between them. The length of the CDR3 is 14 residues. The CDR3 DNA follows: TGTGCCACCAGTGAGGGAAACTACTACTACGAGCAGTACTTC. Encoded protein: CATSEGNYYYEQYF.

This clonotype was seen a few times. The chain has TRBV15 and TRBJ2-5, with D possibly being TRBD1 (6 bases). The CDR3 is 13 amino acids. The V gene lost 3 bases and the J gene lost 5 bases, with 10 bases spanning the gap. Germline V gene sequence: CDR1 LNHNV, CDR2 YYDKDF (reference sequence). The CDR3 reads CATSRDSGETQYF. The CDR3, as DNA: TGTGCCACCAGCAGGGACAGTGGGGAGACCCAGTACTTC.

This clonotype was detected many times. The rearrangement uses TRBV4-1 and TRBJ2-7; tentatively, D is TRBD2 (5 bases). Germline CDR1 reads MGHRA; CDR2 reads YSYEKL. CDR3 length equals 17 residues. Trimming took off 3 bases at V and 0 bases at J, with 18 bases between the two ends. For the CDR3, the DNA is TGCGCCAGCAGCCACGATCCCCGGGGTATTAGCTCCTACGAGCAGTACTTC. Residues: CASSHDPRGISSYEQYF.

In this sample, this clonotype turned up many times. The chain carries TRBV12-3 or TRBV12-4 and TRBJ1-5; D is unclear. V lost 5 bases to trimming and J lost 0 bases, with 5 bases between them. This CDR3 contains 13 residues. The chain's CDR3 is CASSEGSNQPQHF. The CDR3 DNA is TGTGCCAGCAGTGAGGGTAGCAATCAGCCCCAGCATTTT.

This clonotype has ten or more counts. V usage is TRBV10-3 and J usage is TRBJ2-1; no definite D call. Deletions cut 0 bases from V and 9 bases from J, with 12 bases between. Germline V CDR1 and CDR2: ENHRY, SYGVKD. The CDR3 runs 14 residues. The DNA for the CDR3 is TGTGCCATCAGTGAGTCGAACGGCTCGAGTGAGCAGTTCTTC. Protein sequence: CAISESNGSSEQFF.

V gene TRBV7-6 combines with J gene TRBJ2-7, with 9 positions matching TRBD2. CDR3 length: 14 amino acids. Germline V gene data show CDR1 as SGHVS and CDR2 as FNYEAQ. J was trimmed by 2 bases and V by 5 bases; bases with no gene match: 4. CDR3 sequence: CASSAGGGAYEQYF. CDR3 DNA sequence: TGTGCCAGCAGCGCCGGCGGGGGGGCCTACGAGCAGTACTTC.

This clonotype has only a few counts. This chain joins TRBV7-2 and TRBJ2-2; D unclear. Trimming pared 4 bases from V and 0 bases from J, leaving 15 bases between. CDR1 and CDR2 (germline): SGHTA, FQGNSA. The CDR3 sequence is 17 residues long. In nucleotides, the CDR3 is TGTGCCAGCAGCTACAGTTCAGTGGCTACGAACACCGGGGAGCTGTTTTTT. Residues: CASSYSSVATNTGELFF. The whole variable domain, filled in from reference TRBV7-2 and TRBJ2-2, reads GAGVSQSPSNKVTEKGKDVELRCDPISGHTALYWYRQSLGQGLEFLIYFQGNSAPDKSGLPSDRFSAERTGGSVSTLTIQRTQQEDSAVYLCASSYSSVATNTGELFFGEGSRLTVL.

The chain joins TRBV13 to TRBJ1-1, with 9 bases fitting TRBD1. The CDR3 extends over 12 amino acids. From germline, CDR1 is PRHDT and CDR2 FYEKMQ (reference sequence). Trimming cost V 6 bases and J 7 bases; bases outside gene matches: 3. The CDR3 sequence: CASSSTGGEAFF. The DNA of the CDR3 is TGTGCCAGCAGTTCGACAGGGGGTGAAGCTTTCTTT.

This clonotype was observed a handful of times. The CDR3 DNA is TGTGCCAGCAGTTACTCGGGGTCCGGGGCCAACGTCCTGACTTTC. It specifies CASSYSGSGANVLTF. V is TRBV6-6 and J is TRBJ2-6, with D unclear. The length of the CDR3 is 15 residues. The germline gives CDR1 MNHNY, CDR2 SVGAGI (reference sequence). The V end lost 0 bases, the J end lost 4 bases, and 7 bases lay between the germline ends.

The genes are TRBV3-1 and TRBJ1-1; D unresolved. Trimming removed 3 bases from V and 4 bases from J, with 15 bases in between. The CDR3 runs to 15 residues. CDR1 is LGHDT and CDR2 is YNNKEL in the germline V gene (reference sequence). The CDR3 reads CASSHGSGWGTEAFF. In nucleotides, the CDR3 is TGTGCCAGCAGCCATGGATCGGGGTGGGGCACTGAAGCTTTCTTT.

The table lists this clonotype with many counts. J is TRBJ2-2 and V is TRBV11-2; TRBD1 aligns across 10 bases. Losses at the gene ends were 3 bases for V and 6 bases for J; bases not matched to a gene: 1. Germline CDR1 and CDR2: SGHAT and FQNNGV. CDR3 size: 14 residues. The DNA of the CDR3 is TGTGCCAGCAGCTTGGACAGGGGGTCCGGGGAGCTGTTTTTT. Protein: CASSLDRGSGELFF.

CDR3 in amino acids: CASSARQGATDTQYF. The DNA for the CDR3 is TGCGCCAGCAGCGCGCGACAGGGGGCAACAGATACGCAGTATTTT. The rearrangement uses TRBV5-1 and TRBJ2-3; the match to TRBD1 covers 10 bases. The V segment lost 4 bases and the J segment 3 bases; nucleotides outside the gene matches: 5. CDR3 length: 15 amino acids. CDR1 is SGHRS and CDR2 is YFSETQ in the germline V gene.

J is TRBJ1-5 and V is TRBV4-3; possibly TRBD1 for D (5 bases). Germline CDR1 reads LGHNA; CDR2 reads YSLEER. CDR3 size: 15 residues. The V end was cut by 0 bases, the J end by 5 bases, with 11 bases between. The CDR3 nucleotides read TGCGCCAGCAGCCAAGAGCCGGGGCCGGATCAGCCCCAGCATTTT. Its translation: CASSQEPGPDQPQHF.

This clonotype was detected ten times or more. The CDR3 is CASSSGSAQEQYF. The CDR3 nucleotides are TGTGCCAGCAGCAGCGGGTCAGCCCAGGAGCAGTACTTC. The rearrangement joins TRBV7-2 to TRBJ2-7; maybe TRBD2 (6 bases). Germline CDR1 and CDR2: SGHTA and FQGNSA. The CDR3 is made up of 13 amino acids. Trimming took off 5 bases at V and 7 bases at J, with 15 bases between the two ends.

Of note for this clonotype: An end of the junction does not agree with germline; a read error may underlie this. CDR3: CASSLRQGMGTGELFF. The CDR3 bases are TGTGCCAGCAGCCTGAGACAGGGCATGGGCACCGGGGAGCTGTTTTTT. The chain recombines TRBV5-1 with TRBJ2-2; 7 bases map to TRBD1. The CDR3 consists of 16 residues. CDR1 and CDR2 from the germline V gene are SGHRS and YFSETQ.

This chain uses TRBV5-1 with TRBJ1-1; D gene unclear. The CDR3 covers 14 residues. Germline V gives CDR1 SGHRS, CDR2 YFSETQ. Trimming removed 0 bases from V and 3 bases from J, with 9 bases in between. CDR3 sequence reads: CASSLDQDYTEAFF. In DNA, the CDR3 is TGCGCCAGCAGCTTGGACCAGGACTACACTGAAGCTTTCTTT. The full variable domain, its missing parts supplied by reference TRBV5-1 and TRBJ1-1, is KAGVTQTPRYLIKTRGQQVTLSCSPISGHRSVSWYQQTPGQGLQFLFEYFSETQRNKGNFPGRFSGRQFSNSRSEMNVSTLELGDSALYLCASSLDQDYTEAFFGQGTRLTVV.

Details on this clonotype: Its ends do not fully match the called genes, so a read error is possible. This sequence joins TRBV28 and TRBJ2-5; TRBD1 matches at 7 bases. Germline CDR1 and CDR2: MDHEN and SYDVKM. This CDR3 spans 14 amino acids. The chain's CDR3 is CASSSITGVETQYF. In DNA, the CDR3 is TGTGCCAGCAGTTCGATAACAGGGGTCGAGACTCAGTACTTC.

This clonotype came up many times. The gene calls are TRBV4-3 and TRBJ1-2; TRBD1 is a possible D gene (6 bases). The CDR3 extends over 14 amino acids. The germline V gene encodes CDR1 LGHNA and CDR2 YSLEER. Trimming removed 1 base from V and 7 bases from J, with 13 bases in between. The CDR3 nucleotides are TGCGCCAGCAGCCAAGGTGGGACAAGGAGTGGCTACACCTTC. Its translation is CASSQGGTRSGYTF.

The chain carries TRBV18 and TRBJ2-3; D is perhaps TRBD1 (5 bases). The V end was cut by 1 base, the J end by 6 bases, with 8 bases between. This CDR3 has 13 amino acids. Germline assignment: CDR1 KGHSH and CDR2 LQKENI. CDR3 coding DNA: TGTGCCAGCTCACCACGTACAGGTGATACGCAGTATTTT. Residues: CASSPRTGDTQYF.